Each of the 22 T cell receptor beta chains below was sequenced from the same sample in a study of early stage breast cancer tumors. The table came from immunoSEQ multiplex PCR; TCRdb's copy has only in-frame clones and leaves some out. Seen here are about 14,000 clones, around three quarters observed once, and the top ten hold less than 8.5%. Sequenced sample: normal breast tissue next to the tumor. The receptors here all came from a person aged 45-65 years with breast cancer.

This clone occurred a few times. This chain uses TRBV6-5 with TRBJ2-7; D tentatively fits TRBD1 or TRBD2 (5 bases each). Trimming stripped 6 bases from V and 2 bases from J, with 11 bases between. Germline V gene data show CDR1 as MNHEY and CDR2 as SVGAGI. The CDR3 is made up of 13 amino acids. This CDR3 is CASRGTDTYEQYF. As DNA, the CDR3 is TGTGCCAGCAGAGGGACCGATACCTACGAGCAGTACTTC.

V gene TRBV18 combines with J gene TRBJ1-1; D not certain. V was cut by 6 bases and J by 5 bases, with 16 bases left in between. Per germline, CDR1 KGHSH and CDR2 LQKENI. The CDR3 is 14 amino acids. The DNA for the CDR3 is TGTGCCAGCTCCCCGAGTTCCGGGGAAACTGAAGCTTTCTTT. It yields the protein CASSPSSGETEAFF.

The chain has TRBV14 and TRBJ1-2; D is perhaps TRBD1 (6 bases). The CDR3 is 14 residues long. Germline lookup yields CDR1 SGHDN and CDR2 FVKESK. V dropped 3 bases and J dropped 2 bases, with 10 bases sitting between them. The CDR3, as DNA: TGTGCCAGCAGCCAGCTACAGGGAAACTATGGCTACACCTTC. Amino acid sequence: CASSQLQGNYGYTF.

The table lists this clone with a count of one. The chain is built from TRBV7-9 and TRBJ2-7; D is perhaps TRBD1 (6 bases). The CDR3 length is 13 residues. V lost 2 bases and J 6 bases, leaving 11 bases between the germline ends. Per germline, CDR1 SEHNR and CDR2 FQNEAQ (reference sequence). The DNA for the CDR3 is TGTGCCAGCAGCTTAATGGAAGGGGGCGAGCAGTACTTC. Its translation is CASSLMEGGEQYF.

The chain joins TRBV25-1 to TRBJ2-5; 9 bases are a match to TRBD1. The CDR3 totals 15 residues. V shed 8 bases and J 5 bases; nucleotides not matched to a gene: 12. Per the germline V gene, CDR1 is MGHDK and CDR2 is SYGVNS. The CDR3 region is CASGPGTGSPETQYF. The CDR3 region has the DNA TGTGCCAGCGGGCCCGGGACAGGGAGTCCGGAGACCCAGTACTTC.

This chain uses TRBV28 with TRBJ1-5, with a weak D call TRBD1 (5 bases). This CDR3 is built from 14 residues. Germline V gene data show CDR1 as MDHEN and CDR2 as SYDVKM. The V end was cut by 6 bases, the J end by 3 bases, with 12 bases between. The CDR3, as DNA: TGTGCCAGCAGGGACCCGGGGCTCAATCAGCCCCAGCATTTT. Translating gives CASRDPGLNQPQHF.

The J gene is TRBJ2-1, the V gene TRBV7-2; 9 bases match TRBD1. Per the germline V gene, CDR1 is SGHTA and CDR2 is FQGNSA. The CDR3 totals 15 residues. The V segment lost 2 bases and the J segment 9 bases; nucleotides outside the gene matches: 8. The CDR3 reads CASSLIGTGSSEQFF. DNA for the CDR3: TGTGCCAGCAGCTTAATCGGGACAGGGAGTTCTGAGCAGTTCTTC.

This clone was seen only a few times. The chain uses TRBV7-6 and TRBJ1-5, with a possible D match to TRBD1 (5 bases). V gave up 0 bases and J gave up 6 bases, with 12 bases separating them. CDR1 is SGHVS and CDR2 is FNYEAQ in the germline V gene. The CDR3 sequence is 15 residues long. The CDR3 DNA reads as TGTGCCAGCAGCTTAGCATACGGGGGGGGTCAGCCCCAGCATTTT. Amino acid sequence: CASSLAYGGGQPQHF.

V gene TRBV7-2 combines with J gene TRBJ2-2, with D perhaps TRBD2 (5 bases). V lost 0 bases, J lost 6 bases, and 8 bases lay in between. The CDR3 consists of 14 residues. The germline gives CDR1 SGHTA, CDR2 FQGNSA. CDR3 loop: CASSLAPGAGELFF. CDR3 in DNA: TGTGCCAGCAGCTTAGCGCCCGGGGCCGGGGAGCTGTTTTTT.

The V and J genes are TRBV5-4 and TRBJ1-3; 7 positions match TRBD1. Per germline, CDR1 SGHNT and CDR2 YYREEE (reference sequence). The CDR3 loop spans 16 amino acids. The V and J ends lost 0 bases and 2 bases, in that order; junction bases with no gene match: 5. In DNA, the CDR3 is TGTGCCAGCAGCTTGGCGGCCACAGGGGCTGGAAACACCATATATTTT. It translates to CASSLAATGAGNTIYF.

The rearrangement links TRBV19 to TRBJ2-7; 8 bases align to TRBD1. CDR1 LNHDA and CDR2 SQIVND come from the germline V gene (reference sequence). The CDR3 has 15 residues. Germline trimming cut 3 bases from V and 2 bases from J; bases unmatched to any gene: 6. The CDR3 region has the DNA TGTGCCAGTAGTATCGGACAGGGAGTAGCCTACGAGCAGTACTTC. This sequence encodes CASSIGQGVAYEQYF.

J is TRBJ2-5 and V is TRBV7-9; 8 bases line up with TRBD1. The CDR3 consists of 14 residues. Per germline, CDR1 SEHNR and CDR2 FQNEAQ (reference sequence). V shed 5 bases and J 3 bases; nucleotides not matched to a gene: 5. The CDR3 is CASSPQDREETQYF. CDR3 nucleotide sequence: TGTGCCAGCAGCCCACAGGACAGGGAAGAGACCCAGTACTTC.

CDR3 sequence reads: CSVRASDYNSPLHF. For the CDR3, the DNA is TGCAGCGTTCGTGCGTCCGACTATAATTCACCCCTCCACTTT. This rearrangement joins TRBV29-1 to TRBJ1-6; no firm D call. The CDR3 totals 14 residues. Trimming left V 5 bases short and J 3 bases short, with 11 bases between. CDR1 and CDR2 from the germline V gene are SQVTM and ANQGSEA.

For the CDR3, the DNA is TGTGCCAGCAGCATCCCCGCCCGAGACAGGGTCAAAAACATTCAGTACTTC. Protein sequence: CASSIPARDRVKNIQYF. The chain has TRBV5-8 and TRBJ2-4; the match to TRBD1 covers 7 bases. The CDR3 is 17 residues long. V dropped 4 bases and J dropped 3; count of bases not matched to a gene: 13. Germline assignment: CDR1 SGHTS and CDR2 YDEGEE.

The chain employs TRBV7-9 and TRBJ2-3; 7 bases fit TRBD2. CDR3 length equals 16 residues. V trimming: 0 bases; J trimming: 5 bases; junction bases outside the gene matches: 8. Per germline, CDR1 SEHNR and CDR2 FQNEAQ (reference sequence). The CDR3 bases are TGTGCCAGCAGCTTAGCTTCAGGCGGGGGACGAGATACGCAGTATTTT. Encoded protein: CASSLASGGGRDTQYF.

CDR3 sequence (DNA): TGCAGCGTTGGGGACAGGGGGGCCTACGAGCAGTACTTC. Translation gives CSVGDRGAYEQYF. This chain connects TRBV29-1 to TRBJ2-7; 11 nucleotides line up with TRBD1. With 4 bases clipped from V and 2 bases from J, the junction kept 1 base outside the gene matches. The CDR3 loop spans 13 amino acids. CDR1 SQVTM and CDR2 ANQGSEA come from the germline V gene.

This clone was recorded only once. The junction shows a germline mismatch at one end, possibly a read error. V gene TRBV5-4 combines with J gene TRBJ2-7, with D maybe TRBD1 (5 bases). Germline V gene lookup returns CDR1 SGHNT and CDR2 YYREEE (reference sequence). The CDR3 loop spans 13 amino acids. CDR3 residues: CASSQDTGYEQYF. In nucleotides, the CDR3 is TGCGCCAGCAGCCAAGATACAGGCTACGAGCAGTACTTC.

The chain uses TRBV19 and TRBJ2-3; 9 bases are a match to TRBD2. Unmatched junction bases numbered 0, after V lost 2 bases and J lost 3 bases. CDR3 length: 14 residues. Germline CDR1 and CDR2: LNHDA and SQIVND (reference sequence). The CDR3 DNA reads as TGTGCCAGTAGTATACTAGCGGGGACAGATACGCAGTATTTT. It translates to CASSILAGTDTQYF.

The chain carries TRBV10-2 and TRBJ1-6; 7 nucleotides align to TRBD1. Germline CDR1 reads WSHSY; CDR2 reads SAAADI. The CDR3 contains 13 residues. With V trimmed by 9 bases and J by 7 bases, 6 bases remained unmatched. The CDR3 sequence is CASMTGLNSPLHF. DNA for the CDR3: TGCGCCAGTATGACAGGGCTGAATTCACCCCTCCACTTT.

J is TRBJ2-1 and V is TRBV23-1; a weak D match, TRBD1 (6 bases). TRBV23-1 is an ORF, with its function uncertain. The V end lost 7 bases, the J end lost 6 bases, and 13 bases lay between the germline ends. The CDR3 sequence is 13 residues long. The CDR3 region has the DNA TGCGCCAGCAACAGGGTCGGAGGCAATGAGCAGTTCTTC. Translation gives CASNRVGGNEQFF.

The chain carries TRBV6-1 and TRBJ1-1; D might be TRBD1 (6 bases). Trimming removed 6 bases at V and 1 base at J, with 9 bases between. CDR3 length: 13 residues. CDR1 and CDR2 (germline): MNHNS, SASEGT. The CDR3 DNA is TGTGCCAGCAGATTACAGGGGAACACTGAAGCTTTCTTT. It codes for CASRLQGNTEAFF.

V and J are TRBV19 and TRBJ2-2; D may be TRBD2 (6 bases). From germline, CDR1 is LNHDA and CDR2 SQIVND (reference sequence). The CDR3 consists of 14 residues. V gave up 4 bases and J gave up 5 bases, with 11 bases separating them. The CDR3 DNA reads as TGTGCCAGTAGTAGGGTGGGGAGGACCGGGGAGCTGTTTTTT. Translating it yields CASSRVGRTGELFF.